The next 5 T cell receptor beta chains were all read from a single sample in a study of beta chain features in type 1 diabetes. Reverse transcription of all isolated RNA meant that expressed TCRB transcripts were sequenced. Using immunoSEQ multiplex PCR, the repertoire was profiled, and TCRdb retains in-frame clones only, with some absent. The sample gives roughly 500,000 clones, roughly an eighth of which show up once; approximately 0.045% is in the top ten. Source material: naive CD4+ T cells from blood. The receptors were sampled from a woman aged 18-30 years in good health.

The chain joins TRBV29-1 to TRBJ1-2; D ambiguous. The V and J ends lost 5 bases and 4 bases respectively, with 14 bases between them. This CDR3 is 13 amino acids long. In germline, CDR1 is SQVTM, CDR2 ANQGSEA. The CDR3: CSVSKGLGYGYTF. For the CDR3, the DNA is TGCAGCGTTTCGAAGGGTTTAGGCTATGGCTACACCTTC.

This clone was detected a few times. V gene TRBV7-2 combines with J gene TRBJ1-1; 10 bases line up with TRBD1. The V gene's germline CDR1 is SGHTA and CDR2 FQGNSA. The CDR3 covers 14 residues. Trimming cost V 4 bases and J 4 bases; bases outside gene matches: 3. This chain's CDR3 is CASSWTGGVTEAFF. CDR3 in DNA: TGTGCCAGCAGCTGGACAGGGGGTGTCACTGAAGCTTTCTTT.

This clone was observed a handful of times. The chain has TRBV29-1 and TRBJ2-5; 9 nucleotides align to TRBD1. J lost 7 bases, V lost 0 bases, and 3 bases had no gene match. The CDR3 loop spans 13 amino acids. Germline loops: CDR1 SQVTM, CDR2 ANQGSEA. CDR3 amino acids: CSVEETGGRTQYF. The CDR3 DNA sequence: TGCAGCGTTGAAGAGACAGGGGGTCGGACCCAGTACTTC.

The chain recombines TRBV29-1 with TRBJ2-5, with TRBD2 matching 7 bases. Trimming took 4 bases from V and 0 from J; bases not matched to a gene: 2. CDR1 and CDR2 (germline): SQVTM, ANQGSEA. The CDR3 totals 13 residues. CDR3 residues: CSVVGRDQETQYF. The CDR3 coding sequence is TGCAGCGTTGTAGGGAGGGACCAAGAGACCCAGTACTTC.

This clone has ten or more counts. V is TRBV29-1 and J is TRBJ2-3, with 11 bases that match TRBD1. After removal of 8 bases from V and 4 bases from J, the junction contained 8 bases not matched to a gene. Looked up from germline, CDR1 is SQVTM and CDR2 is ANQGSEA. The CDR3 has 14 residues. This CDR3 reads CSLTGTGGADTQYF. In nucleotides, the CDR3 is TGCAGCCTGACCGGGACAGGGGGGGCAGATACGCAGTATTTT.